These 20 T cell receptor beta chains share one sample of origin, sequenced in a study of cytomegalovirus exposure and HLA in healthy donors. The PCR contained 60 Vbeta and 13 Jbeta primers. Assay: immunoSEQ multiplex PCR; the TCRdb copy retains only in-frame clones and omits some. The profile covers about 130,000 clones, with 80% appearing a single time and 1% taken by the ten largest. Material: PBMCs. The receptor set was obtained from a man in his forties in good health and CMV-seronegative.

This clone came up a few times. V is TRBV7-8 and J is TRBJ1-2, with D possibly being TRBD1 (5 bases). V lost 6 bases, J lost 8 bases, and 16 bases lay in between. This CDR3 is 13 amino acids long. Germline values: CDR1 SGHVS, CDR2 FQNEAQ. The CDR3 sequence is CASRPTGLLGYTF. In DNA form, the CDR3 reads TGTGCCAGCAGACCCACAGGTCTATTAGGCTACACCTTC.

The chain has TRBV6-1 and TRBJ2-2; tentative D call: TRBD2 (6 bases). Germline V gives CDR1 MNHNS, CDR2 SASEGT. The CDR3 length is 15 residues. The germline V and J ends were trimmed by 4 bases and 1 base, with 10 bases remaining between them. In DNA form, the CDR3 reads TGTGCCAGCAGTGTAGGAGGGGTGAACACCGGGGAGCTGTTTTTT. Residues: CASSVGGVNTGELFF.

The chain employs TRBV7-2 and TRBJ1-2; D possibly corresponds to TRBD1 (5 bases). The V gene's germline CDR1 is SGHTA and CDR2 FQGNSA. With 1 base removed from V and 2 bases from J, the gap between germline ends came to 8 bases. CDR3 size: 14 residues. The CDR3 here is CASSLGRGNYGYTF. Written as DNA, the CDR3 is TGTGCCAGCAGCTTAGGACGGGGGAACTATGGCTACACCTTC.

About this clone: Other nucleotide sequences from this sample produce the same CDR3. The chain joins TRBV28 to TRBJ2-7; D gene uncertain. Germline V gene lookup returns CDR1 MDHEN and CDR2 SYDVKM. The ends were cut back, 3 bases at V and 3 bases at J, with 6 bases in the middle. The CDR3 is 12 amino acids. Written as DNA, the CDR3 is TGTGCCAGCAGTTTGCCGGGCTACGAGCAGTACTTC. As protein: CASSLPGYEQYF. Looking up the rest from reference TRBV28 and TRBJ2-7 gives the full variable domain: DVKVTQSSRYLVKRTGEKVFLECVQDMDHENMFWYRQDPGLGLRLIYFSYDVKMKEKGDIPEGYSVSREKKERFSLILESASTNQTSMYLCASSLPGYEQYFGPGTRLTVT.

This sequence joins TRBV10-3 and TRBJ2-2; 9 bases are shared with TRBD2. J lost 6 bases, V lost 5 bases, and 7 bases had no gene match. CDR1 is ENHRY, CDR2 SYGVKD, per germline. The CDR3 loop spans 15 amino acids. The CDR3 bases are TGTGCCATCAGTCGGGGCGGGAGGGCCTCCGGGGAGCTGTTTTTT. Amino acids: CAISRGGRASGELFF.

The chain has TRBV10-3 and TRBJ2-5; maybe TRBD2 (5 bases). With 6 bases removed from V and 2 bases from J, the gap between germline ends came to 16 bases. CDR1 is ENHRY and CDR2 is SYGVKD in the germline V gene. CDR3 length: 15 amino acids. Here the CDR3 DNA reads TGTGCCATCAGATCAGCCCCGGGGTCGCAAGAGACCCAGTACTTC. Protein product: CAIRSAPGSQETQYF.

This clone has just a few counts. The chain carries TRBV5-1 and TRBJ2-2, with D possibly matching TRBD1 (5 bases). The V and J ends lost 7 bases and 3 bases respectively, with 10 bases between them. CDR3 length: 13 residues. Germline V lookup: CDR1 SGHRS, CDR2 YFSETQ. The CDR3 reads CASQGLDTGELFF. DNA for the CDR3: TGCGCCAGCCAGGGTTTAGACACCGGGGAGCTGTTTTTT. Together with reference TRBV5-1 and TRBJ2-2, the CDR3 gives the full variable domain: KAGVTQTPRYLIKTRGQQVTLSCSPISGHRSVSWYQQTPGQGLQFLFEYFSETQRNKGNFPGRFSGRQFSNSRSEMNVSTLELGDSALYLCASQGLDTGELFFGEGSRLTVL.

The rearrangement links TRBV30 to TRBJ1-4, with D possibly matching TRBD1 (6 bases). The CDR3 loop spans 15 amino acids. The germline V and J ends were trimmed by 5 bases and 2 bases, with 15 bases remaining between them. Germline V gene data show CDR1 as GTSNPN and CDR2 as SVGIG (reference sequence). The CDR3 spells CAWARRTATNEKLFF. The CDR3 region has the DNA TGTGCCTGGGCCCGGAGGACAGCCACTAATGAAAAACTGTTTTTT.

A few counts support this clone. J is TRBJ2-7 and V is TRBV11-2; possibly TRBD1 for D (6 bases). Germline-derived CDR1 and CDR2 are SGHAT and FQNNGV. The CDR3 is 14 residues long. Trimming pared 2 bases from V and 4 bases from J, leaving 12 bases between. CDR3 DNA sequence: TGTGCCAGCAGCTTATTGGGACAATCATACGAGCAGTACTTC. The encoded protein is CASSLLGQSYEQYF.

The V gene is TRBV28, the J gene TRBJ2-1; 8 nucleotides agree with TRBD1. Germline CDR1 reads MDHEN; CDR2 reads SYDVKM. This CDR3 spans 15 amino acids. V lost 5 bases, J lost 5 bases, and 8 bases stayed unmatched. In nucleotides, the CDR3 is TGTGCCAGCAGTCGACAGGGGAGTTTCGACAATGAGCAGTTCTTC. Translation gives CASSRQGSFDNEQFF.

The chain recombines TRBV19 with TRBJ1-1, with 7 bases lining up with TRBD1. With V trimmed by 3 bases and J by 0 bases, 4 bases remained unmatched. There are 15 residues in the CDR3. Germline CDR1 is LNHDA and CDR2 is SQIVND (reference sequence). The CDR3 DNA is TGTGCCAGTAGTATGCTGACAGGGATGAACACTGAAGCTTTCTTT. It is translated as CASSMLTGMNTEAFF. The full variable domain, completed using reference TRBV19 and TRBJ1-1, is DGGITQSPKYLFRKEGQNVTLSCEQNLNHDAMYWYRQDPGQGLRLIYYSQIVNDFQKGDIAEGYSVSREKKESFPLTVTSAQKNPTAFYLCASSMLTGMNTEAFFGQGTRLTVV.

V usage is TRBV10-2 and J usage is TRBJ1-5, with 7 bases that match TRBD1. The CDR3 sequence is 16 residues long. Germline V gene data show CDR1 as WSHSY and CDR2 as SAAADI. The V gene end was trimmed by 2 bases and the J gene end by 3 bases; junction bases not matched to a gene: 7. The CDR3 sequence: CASSERFGTVNQPQHF. The CDR3 DNA sequence: TGCGCCAGCAGTGAGAGATTTGGGACAGTCAATCAGCCCCAGCATTTT.

This chain joins TRBV2 and TRBJ1-5, with a weak D call TRBD1 (5 bases). The germline V gene has CDR1 SNHLY and CDR2 FYNNEI. This CDR3 comprises 14 residues. Trimming removed 4 bases at V and 1 base at J, with 8 bases between. The CDR3 DNA sequence: TGTGCCAGCAGTGGGGGCACAAGCAATCAGCCCCAGCATTTT. Protein product: CASSGGTSNQPQHF.

The chain uses TRBV5-1 and TRBJ2-7, with 10 bases lining up with TRBD1. The germline V gene encodes CDR1 SGHRS and CDR2 YFSETQ. The ends lost 0 bases at V and 2 bases at J; junction bases unmatched: 5. CDR3 length equals 16 residues. This CDR3 is CASSLGGTGAAYEQYF. CDR3 in DNA: TGCGCCAGCAGCTTGGGCGGGACAGGGGCCGCCTACGAGCAGTACTTC.

Notes on this clone: The sample carries other DNA sequences with the same CDR3. The V call is TRBV28, the J call TRBJ2-7; the match to TRBD2 covers 11 bases. The germline gives CDR1 MDHEN, CDR2 SYDVKM. Trimming removed 6 bases from V and 1 base from J; junction bases left unmatched: 2. The CDR3 runs to 14 residues. CDR3 sequence reads: CASRLAGGSYEQYF. The CDR3 nucleotides read TGTGCCAGCAGGCTAGCGGGAGGATCCTACGAGCAGTACTTC.

The rearrangement joins TRBV18 to TRBJ2-3, with D tentatively TRBD1 (5 bases). The V end lost 2 bases, the J end lost 2 bases, and 17 bases lay between the germline ends. CDR1 KGHSH and CDR2 LQKENI come from the germline V gene. This CDR3 is built from 17 residues. Here the CDR3 DNA reads TGTGCCAGCTCACCAGCAGGGTGGTTGTTATCCACAGATACGCAGTATTTT. Residues: CASSPAGWLLSTDTQYF.

J is TRBJ2-5 and V is TRBV18, with D perhaps TRBD1 (5 bases). The CDR3 consists of 16 residues. Trimming removed 4 bases at V and 5 bases at J, with 20 bases between. CDR1 and CDR2 from the germline V gene are KGHSH and LQKENI. The CDR3 here is CASSHTPQGSVETQYF. The CDR3 coding sequence is TGTGCCAGCTCACATACTCCCCAGGGTAGTGTTGAGACCCAGTACTTC.

V usage is TRBV2 and J usage is TRBJ2-5, with D perhaps TRBD1 (7 bases). V lost 4 bases, J lost 1 base, and 13 bases lay in between. The CDR3 runs 15 residues. Germline V gives CDR1 SNHLY, CDR2 FYNNEI. In DNA, the CDR3 is TGTGCCAGCAGTGGGAGGGGGCAGGGCCAAGAGACCCAGTACTTC. Translated, it gives CASSGRGQGQETQYF.

The J gene is TRBJ2-7, the V gene TRBV5-1, with 9 bases identical to TRBD1. V was clipped by 1 base and J by 3 bases; unmatched bases: 8. Per the germline V gene, CDR1 is SGHRS and CDR2 is YFSETQ. The CDR3 sequence is 16 residues long. Here the CDR3 DNA reads TGCGCCAGCAGCTTGTCCCTAGGACAGGGGATCTACGAGCAGTACTTC. Translating gives CASSLSLGQGIYEQYF. The full variable domain, in which reference TRBV5-1 and TRBJ2-7 provide the parts outside the CDR3, is KAGVTQTPRYLIKTRGQQVTLSCSPISGHRSVSWYQQTPGQGLQFLFEYFSETQRNKGNFPGRFSGRQFSNSRSEMNVSTLELGDSALYLCASSLSLGQGIYEQYFGPGTRLTVT.

This clone was seen once. This chain connects TRBV19 to TRBJ1-6, with D possibly matching TRBD1 (5 bases). Trimming removed 0 bases at V and 9 bases at J, with 12 bases between. Looked up from germline, CDR1 is LNHDA and CDR2 is SQIVND (reference sequence). CDR3 size: 15 residues. The CDR3 coding sequence is TGTGCCAGTAGTATAGAGGGGCGCCGTGGTTCACCCCTCCACTTT. This gives the protein CASSIEGRRGSPLHF.